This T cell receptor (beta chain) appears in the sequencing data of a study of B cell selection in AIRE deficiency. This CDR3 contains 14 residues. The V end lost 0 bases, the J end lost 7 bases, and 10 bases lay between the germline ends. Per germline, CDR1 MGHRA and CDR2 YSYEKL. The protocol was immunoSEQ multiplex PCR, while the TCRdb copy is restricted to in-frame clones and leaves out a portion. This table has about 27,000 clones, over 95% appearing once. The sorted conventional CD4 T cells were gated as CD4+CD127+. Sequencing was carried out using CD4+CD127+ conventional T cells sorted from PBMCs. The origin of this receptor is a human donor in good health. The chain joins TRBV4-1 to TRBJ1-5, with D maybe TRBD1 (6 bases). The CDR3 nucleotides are TGCGCCAGCAGCCAAGACAGGGGAGGACAGCCCCAGCATTTT. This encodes CASSQDRGGQPQHF.